The rows below give T cell receptor beta chains drawn from one sample of a study of blood T cell repertoires in COVID-19. Sequencing used immunoSEQ multiplex PCR; TCRdb keeps in-frame clones, though not all of them. This sample has fewer than 650,000 clones, with approximately 88% found just once. The sequencing sample was made of peripheral blood. The receptors come from a woman in her fifties or sixties with COVID-19, enrolled during active disease. Both conserved end residues are part of each CDR3. The order of the fields is D gene, clone size, J gene, V gene, CDR3 DNA, CDR3 protein. The D gene is left open where the match is weak. Part of the rows lack a size; the others show once, few, many or a class for expanded clones.

TRBD1,-,TRBJ1-6,TRBV5-4,TGTGCCAGCAGCTCCGACAGGGGGCTCTCACCCCTCCACTTT,CASSSDRGLSPLHF
-,-,TRBJ1-1,TRBV11-3,TGTGCCAGCAGCTTTGGGCGGAACACTGAAGCTTTCTTT,CASSFGRNTEAFF
-,-,TRBJ2-3,TRBV7-3,TGTGCCAGCAGCGCGCGAGGATCAGATACGCAGTATTTT,CASSARGSDTQYF
TRBD2,-,TRBJ2-5,TRBV7-2,TGTGCCAGCAGCCTCACCGTTGGCGGGGGCCAAGAGACCCAGTACTTC,CASSLTVGGGQETQYF
TRBD1,-,TRBJ1-4,TRBV4-1,TGCGCCAGCAGCCAAGATGAGGGGGCGCTGGGGGAAAAACTGTTTTTT,CASSQDEGALGEKLFF
-,-,TRBJ2-2,TRBV19,TGTGCCAGTAGTATACCACTCGCGAACACCGGGGAGCTGTTTTTT,CASSIPLANTGELFF
TRBD1,once,TRBJ1-2,TRBV3-1/TRBV3-2,TGTGCCAGCAGCCAAGAAGGACAGGGAAGTGGCTACACCTTC,CASSQEGQGSGYTF
-,once,TRBJ1-1,TRBV5-1,TGCGCCAGCAGCCTCTCCTCGGTGGGGGGGACTGAAGCTTTCTTT,CASSLSSVGGTEAFF
TRBD1,-,TRBJ1-2,TRBV24-1,TGTGCCACCAGTGATACAGGACAGGTCTATGGCTACACCTTC,CATSDTGQVYGYTF
TRBD2,-,TRBJ2-7,TRBV9,TGTGCCAGCAGTGGCGGGGGGAACTACGAGCAGTACTTC,CASSGGGNYEQYF
-,-,TRBJ1-1,TRBV6-2/TRBV6-3,TGTGCCAGCACCCCCCTCGAGGTCCCAAGGAACACTGAAGCTTTCTTT,CASTPLEVPRNTEAFF
-,-,TRBJ1-5,TRBV18,TGTGCCAGCTCACCGCGACGTCGACGGGACTCCTCATATAGCAATCAGCCCCAGCATTTT,CASSPRRRRDSSYSNQPQHF
-,-,TRBJ1-1,TRBV20-1,TGCAGTGCCGAGGGAGCTTTCTTT,CSAEGAFF
-,-,TRBJ1-2,TRBV6-5,TGTGCCAGCCGTCTCTCAGGGTCAGCTAACTATGGCTACACCTTC,CASRLSGSANYGYTF
-,once,TRBJ2-3,TRBV27,TGTGCCAGCAGTCTGGAGGGGACGCGGGAGTATTTT,CASSLEGTREYF
TRBD2,-,TRBJ2-3,TRBV3-1/TRBV3-2,TGTGCCAGCAAGGAGGGGACTAGCGGTAGCACAGATACGCAGTATTTT,CASKEGTSGSTDTQYF
-,-,TRBJ1-5,TRBV11-2,TGTGCCAGCAGCTTAGATCAGGGTAGGCCCCAGCATTTT,CASSLDQGRPQHF
-,-,TRBJ2-1,TRBV6-5,TGTGCCAGCAGTTACGCTCCGGGGACAGAGCAGTTCTTC,CASSYAPGTEQFF
TRBD1,-,TRBJ1-6,TRBV20-1,TGCAGTGCTAGTCCCCAGGGGGCGCATTCACCCCTCCACTTT,CSASPQGAHSPLHF
-,-,TRBJ1-4,TRBV4-1,TGCGCCAGCAGCGCCGCAGGTGAAAAACTGTTTTTT,CASSAAGEKLFF
-,-,TRBJ1-1,TRBV7-9,TGTGCCAGCGTTCAGGGAAGCACTGAAGCTTTCTTT,CASVQGSTEAFF
TRBD2,-,TRBJ2-1,TRBV5-4,TGTGCCAGCAGCTCTCTAGCGGGGGTGATCAATGAGCAGTTCTTC,CASSSLAGVINEQFF
TRBD2,-,TRBJ2-1,TRBV3-1/TRBV3-2,TGTGCCAGCAGCCAGGTCGGGGGGAAGAATGAGCAGTTCTTC,CASSQVGGKNEQFF
-,-,TRBJ2-5,TRBV25-1,TGTGCCACCCAACAGGGTCTCGGAGAGACCCAGTACTTC,CATQQGLGETQYF
-,-,TRBJ1-5,TRBV7-2,TGTGCCAGCAGCTTAGTAGGGAGGAACCAGCCCCAGCATTTT,CASSLVGRNQPQHF
TRBD1,-,TRBJ1-3,TRBV2,TGTGCCAGCTTACAGGGGGCTGGAAACACCATATATTTT,CASLQGAGNTIYF
TRBD1,-,TRBJ2-1,TRBV5-6,TGTGCCAGCAGCTCCCATCAACTGACAGGGGGGCGTGAGCAGTTCTTC,CASSSHQLTGGREQFF
TRBD1,-,TRBJ1-1,TRBV19,TGTGCCAGTAGTCCATTGACAGGGGTGAAGACTGAAGCTTTCTTT,CASSPLTGVKTEAFF
TRBD1,-,TRBJ1-1,TRBV18,TGTGCCAGCTCAGCGGGACAGGGGGCCTCCACTGAAGCTTTCTTT,CASSAGQGASTEAFF
-,-,TRBJ2-1,TRBV6-1,TGTGCCAGCAGTGAAGCTCAGACAAACGCTTACAATGAGCAGTTCTTC,CASSEAQTNAYNEQFF
TRBD1,-,TRBJ1-6,TRBV29-1,TGCAGCGGCCGCACAGGGGTTAATTCACCCCTCCACTTT,CSGRTGVNSPLHF
TRBD1,-,TRBJ1-2,TRBV6-5,TGTGCCAGCAGTCCCGACAGGGTGGGGTTGGCCTTC,CASSPDRVGLAF
TRBD1,-,TRBJ1-1,TRBV11-2,TGTGCCAGCAGCCAACAGGGGTGGATGACTGAAGCTTTCTTT,CASSQQGWMTEAFF
TRBD1,many,TRBJ1-5,TRBV19,TGTGCCAGTACCTCGAGGGGACAGGGGATGTTGCGAAGCAATCAGCCCCAGCATTTT,CASTSRGQGMLRSNQPQHF
-,-,TRBJ1-4,TRBV5-6,TGTGCCAGCAGATATAGACTGGCTAATGAAAAACTGTTTTTT,CASRYRLANEKLFF
-,-,TRBJ2-5,TRBV27,TGTGCCAGCAGTTTATTTCCGGGAGCGGTCCAAGAGACCCAGTACTTC,CASSLFPGAVQETQYF
TRBD1,once,TRBJ1-2,TRBV5-1,TGCGCCAGCCGCCGGACAGGGTGGGGCTATGGCTACACCTTC,CASRRTGWGYGYTF
TRBD1,-,TRBJ2-2,TRBV24-1,TGTGCCACCAGTGACCCCTCCACCGGGACAGGGGCCACCGGGGAGCTGTTTTTT,CATSDPSTGTGATGELFF
-,-,TRBJ2-2,TRBV5-6,TGTGCCAGCAGCCAACCCGACTGGACCGGGGAGCTGTTTTTT,CASSQPDWTGELFF
-,-,TRBJ2-1,TRBV12-2,TGTGCAAGTCGCTTATCACTAGTAGAGATCAATGAGCAGTTCTTC,CASRLSLVEINEQFF